This TCR beta chain derives from a study of technical replicates of blood from a handful of donors. TCRdb keeps only in-frame clones here, not all; method: immunoSEQ multiplex PCR. Here the sample spans some 80,000 clones, approximately 97% being singletons. The sequencing sample was made of T cells isolated from PBMCs. This TCR derives from a human donor in good health.

The CDR3 loop is CASGEDTQYF. As DNA, the CDR3 is TGCGCCAGCGGGGAGGATACGCAGTATTTT. V is TRBV5-1 and J is TRBJ2-3; D is perhaps TRBD2 (5 bases). Looked up from germline, CDR1 is SGHRS and CDR2 is YFSETQ. The CDR3 runs 10 residues. With 7 bases removed from V and 6 bases from J, the gap between germline ends came to 6 bases.